The 15 T cell receptor beta chains presented below share a single source sample, sequenced in a study of blood T cell repertoires in COVID-19 (dated by TCRdb to between 2020 and 2021). Libraries were built with the immunoSEQ multiplex PCR assay. The table comes from immuneACCESS by way of TCRdb, which keeps in-frame sequences with V and J called. Part of the clones is missing from these tables; in studies checked, under half for an unresolved V gene and the rest for unknown reasons. The sample table holds 34,000 or so clones, of which approximately 88% were seen once. The ten largest clonotypes hold 14% of the sample. The sequencing sample was made of peripheral blood. Every receptor here comes from a man aged 60 to 69 with active COVID-19.

In nucleotides, the CDR3 is TGTGCCATCAGTGAGTTGGACAGGGAGTACGAGCAGTACTTC. Amino acids: CAISELDREYEQYF. The chain employs TRBV10-3 and TRBJ2-7; 8 positions agree with TRBD1. The CDR3 totals 14 residues. Losses at the gene ends were 1 base for V and 4 bases for J; bases not matched to a gene: 3. Germline CDR1 and CDR2: ENHRY and SYGVKD.

The gene calls are TRBV25-1 and TRBJ2-6, with a possible D match to TRBD2 (7 bases). The CDR3 spans 16 residues. In germline, CDR1 is MGHDK, CDR2 SYGVNS. Trimming removed 1 base at V and 4 bases at J, with 11 bases between. The CDR3 loop reads CASSELGGRGANVLTF. The CDR3 region has the DNA TGTGCCAGCAGTGAATTGGGGGGGCGAGGGGCCAACGTCCTGACTTTC.

This chain connects TRBV18 to TRBJ2-5, with 10 bases fitting TRBD1. After removal of 5 bases from V and 4 bases from J, the junction contained 10 bases not matched to a gene. CDR1 KGHSH and CDR2 LQKENI come from the germline V gene. CDR3 size: 16 residues. CDR3 DNA: TGTGCCAGCTCATTCTTAGACAGGGGGCGCGGAGAGACCCAGTACTTC. Translation gives CASSFLDRGRGETQYF. The variable domain in full, with the rest retrieved from reference TRBV18 and TRBJ2-5, is NAGVMQNPRHLVRRRGQEARLRCSPMKGHSHVYWYRQLPEEGLKFMVYLQKENIIDESGMPKERFSAEFPKEGPSILRIQQVVRGDSAAYFCASSFLDRGRGETQYFGPGTRLLVL.

A word on this clone: Other nucleotide sequences from this sample produce the same CDR3. CDR3 protein: CASSTGFQGQPQHF. CDR3 DNA sequence: TGTGCCAGCAGCACCGGATTTCAGGGCCAGCCCCAGCATTTT. The V call is TRBV7-9, the J call TRBJ1-5; D may be TRBD1 (5 bases). The CDR3 covers 14 residues. V dropped 5 bases and J dropped 7 bases, with 15 bases sitting between them. Germline V CDR1 and CDR2: SEHNR, FQNEAQ (reference sequence).

The CDR3 DNA follows: TGTGCCAGCCGTCCCGACAGGGGCTATAATTCACCCCTCCACTTT. Its protein product is CASRPDRGYNSPLHF. The chain combines TRBV11-2 with TRBJ1-6, with 8 bases matching TRBD1. J lost 3 bases, V lost 8 bases, and 6 bases had no gene match. The CDR3 extends over 15 amino acids. In germline, CDR1 is SGHAT, CDR2 FQNNGV.

By share, this clone ranks as medium-sized. The genes are TRBV11-1 and TRBJ2-3; TRBD2 is a possible D gene (6 bases). V was clipped by 5 bases and J by 3 bases, with 18 bases between them. Germline values: CDR1 SGHAT, CDR2 FQDESV (reference sequence). The CDR3 totals 16 residues. For the CDR3, the DNA is TGTGCCAGCAGCCCAGGACTCGACGGGGGTACAGATACGCAGTATTTT. Protein: CASSPGLDGGTDTQYF.

V gene TRBV15 combines with J gene TRBJ1-6, with a tentative D call TRBD1 (5 bases). The CDR3 covers 18 residues. The V and J ends lost 0 bases and 0 bases respectively, with 12 bases between them. CDR1 and CDR2 (germline): LNHNV, YYDKDF (reference sequence). The CDR3 loop reads CATSRDYGGSSYNSPLHF. Written as DNA, the CDR3 is TGTGCCACCAGCAGAGATTACGGGGGGAGCTCCTATAATTCACCCCTCCACTTT.

This rearrangement joins TRBV4-2 to TRBJ1-4; D is ambiguous. With 3 bases removed from V and 14 bases from J, the gap between germline ends came to 13 bases. Germline V gene lookup returns CDR1 LGHNA and CDR2 YNFKEQ. The CDR3 consists of 12 residues. The CDR3 reads CASSQAAVELFF. Here the CDR3 DNA reads TGTGCCAGCAGCCAGGCAGCGGTCGAGCTGTTTTTT.

The chain links TRBV7-9 to TRBJ2-2, with 8 bases matching TRBD2. This CDR3 comprises 15 residues. Germline V gene data show CDR1 as SEHNR and CDR2 as FQNEAQ (reference sequence). V trimming: 4 bases; J trimming: 4 bases; junction bases outside the gene matches: 5. CDR3 region: CASSWSGSGTGELFF. The CDR3, as DNA: TGTGCCAGCAGCTGGAGCGGGAGTGGCACCGGGGAGCTGTTTTTT.

The chain couples TRBV7-3 to TRBJ2-3; 7 nucleotides line up with TRBD1. V was clipped by 0 bases and J by 6 bases; unmatched bases: 3. The CDR3 consists of 14 residues. CDR1 is SGHTA and CDR2 is FQGTGA in the germline V gene. CDR3 bases: TGTGCCAGCAGCTTAACAGGGGGCCCCGATACGCAGTATTTT. Its protein product is CASSLTGGPDTQYF.

There are a few counts of this clone. The chain recombines TRBV6-4 with TRBJ2-2; a weak D match, TRBD1 (6 bases). Trimming took 8 bases from V and 10 from J, leaving 11 bases between them. There are 11 residues in the CDR3. Germline V gene sequence: CDR1 MRHNA, CDR2 SNTAGT. CDR3 loop: CASRMGQELFF. DNA of the CDR3: TGTGCCAGCCGAATGGGACAGGAGCTGTTTTTT.

This chain uses TRBV6-5 with TRBJ2-2, with TRBD2 matching 8 bases. V dropped 6 bases and J dropped 7; count of bases not matched to a gene: 10. The CDR3 extends over 15 amino acids. CDR1 is MNHEY and CDR2 is SVGAGI in the germline V gene. This CDR3 reads CASRRWTSPHGELFF. The CDR3 nucleotides are TGTGCCAGCAGGCGATGGACTAGCCCTCACGGGGAGCTGTTTTTT.

This rearrangement joins TRBV12-3 or TRBV12-4 to TRBJ2-7; D might be TRBD2 (5 bases). This CDR3 is built from 12 residues. V was shortened by 1 base and J by 6 bases, with 7 bases between the two germline ends. The CDR3 nucleotides are TGTGCCAGCAGTTTAGGGACTGGCGAGCAGTACTTC. It yields the protein CASSLGTGEQYF.

The V and J genes are TRBV5-1 and TRBJ2-3, with TRBD2 matching over 8 bases. The V gene end was trimmed by 6 bases and the J gene end by 4 bases; junction bases not matched to a gene: 13. This CDR3 spans 16 amino acids. Per germline, CDR1 SGHRS and CDR2 YFSETQ. CDR3 sequence (DNA): TGCGCCAGCACCCCGGAGAGCGGGAGAGCCCCAGATACGCAGTATTTT. This encodes CASTPESGRAPDTQYF.

The chain combines TRBV6-5 with TRBJ1-5; D gene uncertain. Trimming took 6 bases from V and 2 from J, leaving 14 bases between them. The CDR3 contains 15 residues. The germline V gene has CDR1 MNHEY and CDR2 SVGAGI. This CDR3 reads CASSKITTGNQPQHF. The CDR3 region has the DNA TGTGCCAGCAGCAAGATAACCACGGGCAATCAGCCCCAGCATTTT.